Each of the 10 T cell receptor beta chains below was sequenced from the same sample in a study of blood T cells in healthy people across ages. For the second PCR, which ran for roughly 7 to 11 cycles, a sample-barcoded 5' primer and a J-beta primer mix were used. TCRdb re-analysed the 5' RACE reads in MiXCR, keeping a single row per CDR3 protein. Altogether approximately 400,000 distinct CDR3 sequences are present, 45% to 60% being singletons, with the ten largest covering under 65%. The specimen sequenced was blood. These receptors were taken from a man between 60 and 70 years old in good health.

This clonotype was detected only a few times. A much bigger clone sits one base away, suggesting this may be a read error. The chain joins TRBV11-2 to TRBJ2-7, with a possible D match to TRBD2 (5 bases). CDR1 is SGHAT and CDR2 is FQNNGV in the germline V gene. CDR3 length equals 14 residues. The V and J ends lost 5 bases and 7 bases respectively, with 18 bases between them. The CDR3 loop is CASSLLLSGNEQYF. In DNA, the CDR3 is TGTGCCAGCAGCCTCCTCCTCTCGGGGAATGAGCAGTACTTC.

The CDR3 DNA reads as TGTGCCAGCAGTTACTCGTTGGAGTCCTACGAGCAGTACTTC. Translating it yields CASSYSLESYEQYF. The chain combines TRBV6-2 or TRBV6-3 with TRBJ2-7; D not certain. Trimming pared 0 bases from V and 1 base from J, leaving 7 bases between. The CDR3 runs to 14 residues. Germline CDR1 is MNHEY and CDR2 is SVGEGT.

The rearrangement joins TRBV29-1 to TRBJ2-7, with a possible D match to TRBD2 (5 bases). This CDR3 is 15 amino acids long. The germline CDR1 and CDR2 sequences are SQVTM and ANQGSEA. V was shortened by 4 bases and J by 4 bases, with 20 bases between the two germline ends. The CDR3, as DNA: TGCAGCGTTGGAGTGAGGGAGTTGGTCAATTACGAGCAGTACTTC. Translation gives CSVGVRELVNYEQYF.

The rearrangement uses TRBV7-3 and TRBJ1-1; D is perhaps TRBD1 (5 bases). The germline V gene encodes CDR1 SGHTA and CDR2 FQGTGA. The CDR3 extends over 15 amino acids. The V end was cut by 1 base, the J end by 3 bases, with 12 bases between. The CDR3 nucleotides read TGTGCCAGCAGCTTAAAAGGGGCCGGGGACACTGAAGCTTTCTTT. Encoded protein: CASSLKGAGDTEAFF. The whole variable domain, filled in from reference TRBV7-3 and TRBJ1-1, reads GAGVSQTPSNKVTEKGKYVELRCDPISGHTALYWYRQSLGQGPEFLIYFQGTGAADDSGLPNDRFFAVRPEGSVSTLKIQRTERGDSAVYLCASSLKGAGDTEAFFGQGTRLTVV.

Only a few counts were recorded for this clonotype. This chain connects TRBV3-1 to TRBJ2-7; D unresolved. Looked up from germline, CDR1 is LGHDT and CDR2 is YNNKEL (reference sequence). Trimming left V 6 bases short and J 3 bases short, with 6 bases between. The CDR3 is made up of 11 amino acids. Here the CDR3 DNA reads TGTGCCAGCAGTGGGATCTACGAGCAGTACTTC. This encodes CASSGIYEQYF.

The chain recombines TRBV7-2 with TRBJ1-2, with no clear D. Per the germline V gene, CDR1 is SGHTA and CDR2 is FQGNSA. CDR3 size: 16 residues. The V end was cut by 4 bases, the J end by 7 bases, with 22 bases between. The CDR3, as DNA: TGTGCCAGCAGCTCGCACCCATTAGATCGATCTAGTGGCTACACCTTC. It translates to CASSSHPLDRSSGYTF.

J is TRBJ2-1 and V is TRBV10-2; 11 positions agree with TRBD2. Germline V gene data show CDR1 as WSHSY and CDR2 as SAAADI. The ends lost 7 bases at V and 4 bases at J; junction bases unmatched: 9. The CDR3 extends over 16 amino acids. CDR3 nucleotide sequence: TGCGCCAGCAAAGGGTGGGGACTAGCGGATTACAATGAGCAGTTCTTC. This codes for CASKGWGLADYNEQFF.

This clonotype was counted a few times. The rearrangement uses TRBV7-3 and TRBJ2-3, with 7 bases identical to TRBD1. Trimming removed 1 base from V and 0 bases from J; junction bases left unmatched: 10. This CDR3 spans 18 amino acids. Germline CDR1 SGHTA, CDR2 FQGTGA. DNA of the CDR3: TGTGCCAGCAGCTTAAACCCGCGTGGACAGGAGAGCACAGATACGCAGTATTTT. This sequence encodes CASSLNPRGQESTDTQYF.

The rearrangement links TRBV4-1 to TRBJ2-1; D may be TRBD2 (7 bases). Germline V gene data show CDR1 as MGHRA and CDR2 as YSYEKL. CDR3 length equals 15 residues. V dropped 7 bases and J dropped 6 bases, with 19 bases sitting between them. CDR3 residues: CASKLVGGALNEQFF. For the CDR3, the DNA is TGCGCCAGCAAATTAGTGGGGGGGGCCCTCAATGAGCAGTTCTTC.

The V call is TRBV20-1, the J call TRBJ2-3; D is uncertain. Germline CDR1 reads DFQATT; CDR2 reads SNEGSKA (reference sequence). This CDR3 spans 13 amino acids. V gave up 6 bases and J gave up 2 bases, with 12 bases separating them. CDR3 in DNA: TGCAGTGCCTCCCTGGAATTCACAGATACGCAGTATTTT. Amino acid sequence: CSASLEFTDTQYF.